The sequence of this TCR beta chain was determined in a study of beta chain features in type 1 diabetes. Study findings and constraints: Shortening that was moderate but significant affected the TCRB CDR3s of Type 1 diabetes patients in all four CD4+ subsets. Shorter templates may be favored by PCR, equally so in patients and controls.

This clone was found a few times. Its antigen remains unknown. Every isolated RNA sample was fully reverse transcribed, so sequencing captured expressed TCRB transcripts. Read counts averaged approximately 3.5 million for samples of naive, central memory and regulatory T cells. Method: immunoSEQ multiplex PCR; TCRdb's copy keeps in-frame clones and lacks some. Here the sample spans 25,000 to 30,000 clones, less than 70% being singletons. Material for sequencing was Tregs from blood. This TCR derives from a woman in her late teens or twenties with type 1 diabetes.

The CDR3 nucleotides read TGTGCAAGTCGCTTAGCGTTTCCGGGACTAGTCCTCCCCAATGAGCAGTTCTTC. Amino acids: CASRLAFPGLVLPNEQFF. The chain has TRBV12-2 and TRBJ2-1; TRBD2, the table's D call, lacks a check against the DNA. TRBV12-2 is deemed a pseudogene. The CDR3 is 18 residues long.